A single sample is the source of the 22 T cell receptor beta chains below, sequenced in a study of blood T cells in healthy people across ages. A J-beta primer mix and a sample-barcoded 5' primer were used in a second PCR of about 7 to 12 cycles. TCRdb analysed the 5' RACE reads with MiXCR anew, one entry per CDR3 protein. Of 1.4 million or so distinct CDR3 sequences listed, 35% to 45% are singletons. Specimen: blood. These receptors originate from a woman aged 18-30 years in good health.

On this clonotype itself: One end of the junction is discordant with germline, which a read error may explain. The chain's CDR3 is CAGSQGNSYEQYF. For the CDR3, the DNA is TGTGCCGGCAGCCAGGGTAACTCCTACGAGCAGTACTTC. The genes are TRBV3-1 and TRBJ2-7; D may be TRBD1 (5 bases). Germline CDR1 is LGHDT and CDR2 is YNNKEL (reference sequence). This CDR3 has 13 amino acids.

This sequence joins TRBV6-1 and TRBJ2-5; 7 nucleotides agree with TRBD1. The J call may be in error: the DNA end matches TRBJ2-7 better. The CDR3 contains 14 residues. Germline V gives CDR1 MNHNS, CDR2 SASEGT. The CDR3 loop is CASSEQGDTYEQYF. CDR3 sequence (DNA): TGTGCCAGCAGTGAACAGGGGGACACCTACGAGCAGTACTTC.

The CDR3 DNA follows: TGTGCCAGCAGCTTACAGGGTGGAGCTTTCTTT. Its protein product is CASSLQGGAFF. V gene TRBV7-9 combines with J gene TRBJ1-1, with D possibly matching TRBD1 (5 bases). The germline V and J ends were trimmed by 2 bases and 10 bases, with 8 bases remaining between them. The CDR3 has 11 residues. From germline, CDR1 is SEHNR and CDR2 FQNEAQ (reference sequence).

There are a few counts of this clonotype. The chain couples TRBV7-9 to TRBJ2-7, with TRBD2 matching over 7 bases. Germline V gives CDR1 SEHNR, CDR2 FQNEAQ (reference sequence). CDR3 size: 14 residues. Unmatched junction bases numbered 3, after V lost 2 bases and J lost 2 bases. CDR3 DNA sequence: TGTGCCAGCAGCTTAAGCGGGGTCGCCTACGAGCAGTACTTC. Its translation is CASSLSGVAYEQYF.

The rearrangement links TRBV15 to TRBJ2-1; 10 bases are shared with TRBD2. The germline CDR1 and CDR2 sequences are LNHNV and YYDKDF (reference sequence). CDR3 length: 18 amino acids. Trimming cost V 1 base and J 4 bases; bases outside gene matches: 10. The chain's CDR3 is CATSRGGLAGGSYNEQFF. The CDR3 DNA is TGTGCCACCAGCAGAGGAGGGTTAGCGGGGGGATCTTACAATGAGCAGTTCTTC.

The genes are TRBV4-2 and TRBJ1-2; 8 bases are a match to TRBD1. V lost 0 bases to trimming and J lost 5 bases; unmatched junction nucleotides: 8. The CDR3 consists of 16 residues. The germline V gene has CDR1 LGHNA and CDR2 YNFKEQ. DNA of the CDR3: TGTGCCAGCAGCCAAGATCCGGCAGGGGGCCGGTATGGCTACACCTTC. It translates to CASSQDPAGGRYGYTF.

The chain employs TRBV12-3 or TRBV12-4 and TRBJ2-7; D gene uncertain. V gave up 5 bases and J gave up 2 bases, with 10 bases separating them. The CDR3 totals 13 residues. CDR3 loop: CASSKRTPYEQYF. The CDR3 bases are TGTGCCAGCAGTAAGCGAACACCCTACGAGCAGTACTTC.

This chain uses TRBV6-2 or TRBV6-3 with TRBJ1-1; the match to TRBD1 covers 7 bases. In germline, CDR1 is MNHEY, CDR2 SVGEGT. The CDR3 length is 13 residues. V lost 5 bases and J lost 5; bases outside the gene matches: 5. In DNA, the CDR3 is TGTGCCAGCAGTGGGGACAGCCTTACTGAAGCTTTCTTT. It specifies CASSGDSLTEAFF.

This clonotype was counted only a few times. One end of the junction is discordant with germline, which a read error may explain. The chain has TRBV6-1 and TRBJ2-7; D might be TRBD2 (6 bases). Germline CDR1 reads MNHNS; CDR2 reads SASEGT. The CDR3 sequence is 15 residues long. In DNA, the CDR3 is TGTGCCAGCAGTGTAGTAGCGGTTAGCTCCTATGAGCAGTACTTC. It encodes CASSVVAVSSYEQYF.

The chain uses TRBV7-9 and TRBJ1-2; D call uncertain. V gave up 3 bases and J gave up 7 bases, with 6 bases separating them. The CDR3 spans 11 residues. Germline V CDR1 and CDR2: SEHNR, FQNEAQ (reference sequence). Written as DNA, the CDR3 is TGTGCCAGCAGCTTCATTCTTGGCTACACCTTC. It translates to CASSFILGYTF.

The chain recombines TRBV4-2 with TRBJ2-5; D may be TRBD1 (7 bases). Per germline, CDR1 LGHNA and CDR2 YNFKEQ. Trimming took 1 base from V and 5 from J, leaving 14 bases between them. The length of the CDR3 is 15 residues. Here the CDR3 DNA reads TGTGCCAGCAGCCAAGGGCAGGGGGGCGTCGAGACCCAGTACTTC. Protein: CASSQGQGGVETQYF.

The chain recombines TRBV20-1 with TRBJ1-5; 7 bases align to TRBD1. The germline V gene has CDR1 DFQATT and CDR2 SNEGSKA (reference sequence). V lost 3 bases and J lost 1; bases outside the gene matches: 12. The CDR3 is 17 residues long. The CDR3 region is CSASGTGVAWSNQPQHF. The CDR3 DNA reads TGCAGTGCTAGTGGTACAGGGGTGGCATGGAGCAATCAGCCCCAGCATTTT.

The genes are TRBV11-2 and TRBJ2-1, with TRBD2 identical over 7 bases. TRBJ2-7 explains the end of the DNA better; the J call may be wrong. The CDR3 covers 17 residues. In germline, CDR1 is SGHAT, CDR2 FQNNGV. CDR3 residues: CASSLNGAGVSYNEQYF. The CDR3 region has the DNA TGTGCCAGCAGCTTAAATGGGGCGGGAGTGTCCTACAATGAGCAGTACTTC.

This clonotype turned up a few times. The rearrangement joins TRBV6-5 to TRBJ2-1; 13 bases match TRBD2. Germline loops: CDR1 MNHEY, CDR2 SVGAGI. The CDR3 length is 18 residues. The V and J ends lost 4 bases and 6 bases, in that order; junction bases with no gene match: 12. As DNA, the CDR3 is TGTGCCAGCAGTTCCTCAGACGGACTAGCGGGGGCAGGCAATGAGCAGTTCTTC. Translated: CASSSSDGLAGAGNEQFF.

This clonotype was counted a few times. The J gene is TRBJ1-1, the V gene TRBV2; D possibly corresponds to TRBD1 (5 bases). V lost 3 bases to trimming and J lost 6 bases, with 17 bases between them. Per germline, CDR1 SNHLY and CDR2 FYNNEI. The length of the CDR3 is 15 residues. CDR3 bases: TGTGCCAGCAGTGACGTAGGGGTTAGGGTCTCTGAAGCTTTCTTT. It codes for CASSDVGVRVSEAFF.

V is TRBV9 and J is TRBJ2-3, with TRBD1 identical over 7 bases. There are 15 residues in the CDR3. Germline-derived CDR1 and CDR2 are SGDLS and YYNGEE. With 2 bases clipped from V and 2 bases from J, the junction kept 5 bases outside the gene matches. The CDR3: CASSVPGGDTDTQYF. CDR3 nucleotide sequence: TGTGCCAGCAGCGTTCCAGGGGGAGACACAGATACGCAGTATTTT.

Turning to this clonotype: This could be a read error, since a much larger clone is one nucleotide away. V usage is TRBV10-3 and J usage is TRBJ2-1; 7 bases fit TRBD1. V lost 8 bases and J lost 8; bases outside the gene matches: 9. This CDR3 comprises 13 residues. Per germline, CDR1 ENHRY and CDR2 SYGVKD. DNA of the CDR3: TGTGCCATCGGGACAGAGAAAGGCGATGAGCAGTTCTTC. As protein: CAIGTEKGDEQFF.

This clonotype appeared once. The chain employs TRBV9 and TRBJ1-2, with TRBD1 as a possible D gene (6 bases). Looked up from germline, CDR1 is SGDLS and CDR2 is YYNGEE. The V end lost 0 bases, the J end lost 5 bases, and 11 bases lay between the germline ends. The CDR3 is 14 amino acids. The CDR3 DNA reads as TGTGCCAGCAGCGTAGCGGGGGCGGCATATGGCTACACCTTC. The encoded protein is CASSVAGAAYGYTF.

Only one count was recorded for this clonotype. The CDR3 loop is CASSSQGWDSNQPQHF. The CDR3 DNA sequence: TGTGCCAGCAGCTCCCAGGGGTGGGATAGCAATCAGCCCCAGCATTTT. The V call is TRBV7-8, the J call TRBJ1-5; D is perhaps TRBD1 (6 bases). CDR1 is SGHVS, CDR2 FQNEAQ, per germline. Trimming took 4 bases from V and 0 from J, leaving 13 bases between them. CDR3 length: 16 amino acids.

This clonotype was detected a few times. The V call is TRBV15, the J call TRBJ1-5; no firm D call. V lost 6 bases, J lost 3 bases, and 9 bases lay in between. Germline CDR1 LNHNV, CDR2 YYDKDF (reference sequence). The CDR3 has 13 residues. The CDR3 reads CATRARFNQPQHF. CDR3 nucleotide sequence: TGTGCCACCAGGGCCAGGTTCAATCAGCCCCAGCATTTT.

A few counts support this clonotype. This rearrangement joins TRBV7-3 to TRBJ2-1; 14 nucleotides agree with TRBD2. The germline CDR1 and CDR2 sequences are SGHTA and FQGTGA. After removal of 3 bases from V and 10 bases from J, the junction contained 5 bases not matched to a gene. The CDR3 spans 15 residues. The CDR3 reads CASSFGTSGSGEQFF. CDR3 nucleotide sequence: TGTGCCAGCAGCTTCGGGACTAGCGGGAGTGGCGAGCAGTTCTTC.

The chain links TRBV9 to TRBJ2-1; 8 nucleotides match TRBD1. Germline CDR1 and CDR2: SGDLS and YYNGEE. The CDR3 has 17 amino acids. Unmatched junction bases numbered 10, after V lost 4 bases and J lost 1 base. This CDR3 is CASSPTQDRVSYNEQFF. CDR3 sequence (DNA): TGTGCCAGCAGCCCAACCCAGGACAGGGTATCCTACAATGAGCAGTTCTTC.